The 2 T cell receptor beta chains below all came from one sample that was sequenced in a study of T cell repertoires in cytomegalovirus infection. No antigen has been identified for these receptors. TCRdb passed the reads through MiXCR, listing each CDR3 protein once. The data show hundreds of thousands of distinct CDR3 sequences, roughly 34% seen once. Material: cultured PBMCs, obtained from culture after CMV antigen stimulation. The receptor set was obtained from a human donor in good health (CMV status not recorded). Some clones in this sample may be carry-over from other donors' samples.

V is TRBV5-1 and J is TRBJ2-2; no clear D. The CDR3 is 15 residues long. Deletions cut 0 bases from V and 3 bases from J, with 9 bases between. Germline CDR1 SGHRS, CDR2 YFSETQ. CDR3 nucleotide sequence: TGCGCCAGCAGCTTGGGAGGTCCCCACACCGGGGAGCTGTTTTTT. Protein product: CASSLGGPHTGELFF. Drawing the rest from reference TRBV5-1 and TRBJ2-2, the complete variable domain is KAGVTQTPRYLIKTRGQQVTLSCSPISGHRSVSWYQQTPGQGLQFLFEYFSETQRNKGNFPGRFSGRQFSNSRSEMNVSTLELGDSALYLCASSLGGPHTGELFFGEGSRLTVL.

This clonotype appeared many times. Here the CDR3 reads CASSLAETSEITYEQYV. The DNA of the CDR3 is TGTGCCAGCAGCTTAGCGGAGACTAGCGAGATTACCTACGAGCAGTACGTC. This chain connects TRBV7-2 to TRBJ2-7, with TRBD2 identical over 8 bases. Germline V gene lookup returns CDR1 SGHTA and CDR2 FQGNSA. J was trimmed by 2 bases and V by 0 bases; bases with no gene match: 9. This CDR3 has 17 amino acids.